This entry is about one T cell receptor (beta chain). Its antigen is undetermined. With a J-beta primer mix and a sample-barcoded 5' primer, a second PCR ran roughly 6 to 11 cycles. From each sample, at least 2.5 million paired-end reads containing CDR3 were obtained. TCRdb reanalysed the 5' RACE reads using MiXCR and keeps one entry per CDR3 protein. The table includes around 790,000 distinct CDR3 sequences, around 45% detected once. These data are taken from a study of blood T cells in healthy people across ages. Overall study findings and caveats: In long-lived donors, naive CD4+ cell counts and diversity exceeded those of aged donors.

Per germline, CDR1 DFQATT and CDR2 SNEGSKA (reference sequence). This CDR3 contains 15 residues. With V trimmed by 3 bases and J by 3 bases, 5 bases remained unmatched. Those donating, healthy Caucasian individuals from Russia, were aged roughly 6 to 100. Per individual sample, total RNA of at least 5.5 micrograms was extracted. Sample: blood. The source is a man between 60 and 75 years old in good health. The V gene is TRBV20-1, the J gene TRBJ2-7; 13 bases are shared with TRBD2. CDR3 nucleotides: TGCAGTGCTAGCCGGACTAGCGGGGGACTCTACGAGCAGTACTTC. Its protein product is CSASRTSGGLYEQYF.